This section outlines one T cell receptor (beta chain) sequence together with its context. No cognate antigen has been identified for it. No base qualities exist here, and no much larger clone lies one base off it. These data originate in a study of blood T cell repertoires in COVID-19 (dated by TCRdb to about 2020). Notes on the research overall: Collaborator samples came from the United States, Italy and Spain and covered acute and convalescent phases of COVID-19. A de-identified subject ID, COVID-19 status, age in years and sex were almost always included in the sample metadata. The repertoires were released in a freely available public database intended as a resource for research on the immune response to SARS-CoV-2. The prospective study material was composed of cDNA or gDNA derived from T cells, B-cell-depleted T cells, or PBMCs. The samples were drawn from the first 160 participants of the ongoing ImmuneRACE study and from more than 1,000 subjects provided by 6 global collaborators. Where HLA class I and class II types were available, the types were taken from metadata supplied by the sample provider, not from assay-based typing. Subjects who had been exposed to COVID-19, were actively infected with it, or had recovered from it provided the deeply sampled blood TCRbeta repertoires that made up the dataset. Study-wide findings and limitations: The amount of clinical and demographic metadata varied by source and participant and was provided uncurated.

TCRbeta CDR3 regions were amplified from genomic DNA using the immunoSEQ Assay, a bias-controlled multiplex PCR. Turning to the authors' computational methods: Nucleated cell counts per sample were estimated from amplification of reference gene primers within the assay. Sequence reads were collapsed and filtered to measure the absolute abundance of every unique TCRbeta CDR3 rearrangement. For each sample, productive Simpson clonality was calculated as the square root of Simpson's diversity index across productive rearrangements. TCRdb mirrors the immuneACCESS table, restricted to in-frame sequences. Some clones are absent from its copies; in checked studies, under half trace to an unresolved V gene, and the reason for the others is unknown. Clone size and V and J calls were adopted from that table, with D and trimming inferred from the DNA. A total of roughly 120,000 clones appear in this sample, 76% of them only once. Together, the top ten hold around 4% of the sample.

Collaborating institutions collected whole blood in K2EDTA tubes following their own protocols. Collaborator samples were shipped for TCRbeta analysis as frozen whole blood, isolated PBMCs, or DNA extracted from either sample type. The sequence was obtained from a woman aged 80 or older with acute or convalescent COVID-19. Input material: peripheral blood.

The encoded CDR3 is CASSLGQGNTEAFF. The nucleotide sequence is given as TGTGCCAGCAGCTTGGGACAGGGGAACACTGAAGCTTTCTTT. The chain couples TRBV6-5 to TRBJ1-1; 9 of the junction bases match TRBD1. The cysteine opens and the phenylalanine closes a CDR3 of 14 amino acids. Kept here is only the CDR3 DNA, which spans 42 bases and is read in frame from base 1. V ends up 6 bases short and J 1 base short, with an unmatched junction base count of 3. Looking up the germline V gene yields CDR1 MNHEY and CDR2 SVGAGI.